The 9 T cell receptor beta chains given below trace back to one sample, sequenced in a study of T cell changes during pregnancy in multiple sclerosis (dated by TCRdb to the late 2010s). The library was made by the immunoSEQ multiplex PCR assay. As stored in TCRdb, this immuneACCESS dataset retains in-frame rearrangements with V and J assigned. A fraction of the clones does not appear; measured against another copy, unresolved V genes explain less than half of the discrepancy, and the remainder lacks a known reason. The sample table records under 90,000 clones; roughly 92% of these occur just once. Of the sample, 3% to 4% falls within the top ten clones. This sample comprised peripheral blood, obtained after pregnancy. The receptors were gathered from a female donor in good health, enrolled as a control in a pregnancy study.

This chain joins TRBV30 and TRBJ1-1; D is unclear. Germline CDR1 GTSNPN, CDR2 SVGIG (reference sequence). This CDR3 comprises 15 residues. The V end lost 0 bases, the J end lost 0 bases, and 11 bases lay between the germline ends. CDR3 amino acids: CAWSVGGGMNTEAFF. The CDR3 bases are TGTGCCTGGAGTGTAGGAGGAGGGATGAACACTGAAGCTTTCTTT.

The chain combines TRBV2 with TRBJ2-4; possibly TRBD2 for D (5 bases). V was shortened by 4 bases and J by 0 bases, with 16 bases between the two germline ends. This CDR3 has 17 residues. Germline-derived CDR1 and CDR2 are SNHLY and FYNNEI. CDR3 coding DNA: TGTGCCAGCAGTGTAGAGGAGGCAGTCCTAGCCAAAAACATTCAGTACTTC. Protein: CASSVEEAVLAKNIQYF.

CDR3 sequence: CASGRAYQPQHF. The CDR3 nucleotides read TGTGCCAGCGGGAGGGCGTACCAGCCCCAGCATTTT. The chain links TRBV6-1 to TRBJ1-5; D not certain. The CDR3 spans 12 residues. Germline CDR1 MNHNS, CDR2 SASEGT. Between the trimmed V and J ends, which lost 8 bases and 7 bases, there was a span of 12 bases.

The chain uses TRBV15 and TRBJ2-1, with a tentative D call TRBD1 (5 bases). This CDR3 region has 17 residues. V gave up 0 bases and J gave up 2 bases, with 14 bases separating them. Looked up from germline, CDR1 is LNHNV and CDR2 is YYDKDF (reference sequence). This CDR3 is CATSRESVRDPYNEQFF. CDR3 sequence (DNA): TGTGCCACCAGCAGAGAGTCGGTCAGGGATCCCTACAATGAGCAGTTCTTC.

The gene calls are TRBV13 and TRBJ2-2, with TRBD2 matching 16 bases. This CDR3 region has 17 residues. Trimming at V came to 5 bases and at J to 6 bases, leaving 6 bases not matched to a gene. The germline CDR1 and CDR2 sequences are PRHDT and FYEKMQ (reference sequence). CDR3: CASSDGTSGRVPGELFF. CDR3 sequence (DNA): TGTGCCAGCAGCGATGGGACTAGCGGGAGGGTTCCCGGGGAGCTGTTTTTT.

This clone was recorded a few times. The V gene is TRBV11-2, the J gene TRBJ2-1; maybe TRBD2 (5 bases). The CDR3 totals 14 residues. The germline V gene encodes CDR1 SGHAT and CDR2 FQNNGV. V was clipped by 7 bases and J by 4 bases, with 14 bases between them. CDR3 sequence reads: CASTPGVAYNEQFF. The CDR3 coding sequence is TGTGCCAGCACCCCCGGGGTTGCTTACAATGAGCAGTTCTTC.

CDR3 region: CASSSGGADTQYF. The CDR3 nucleotides are TGTGCCAGCAGTAGCGGGGGGGCAGATACGCAGTATTTT. The J gene is TRBJ2-3, the V gene TRBV2; TRBD2 matches 10 bases. Germline V gene lookup returns CDR1 SNHLY and CDR2 FYNNEI. CDR3 length: 13 amino acids. V lost 5 bases and J lost 4; bases outside the gene matches: 0.

The J gene is TRBJ2-7, the V gene TRBV5-8, with TRBD1 matching 9 bases. The length of the CDR3 is 12 residues. The germline V gene encodes CDR1 SGHTS and CDR2 YDEGEE. The J segment lost 5 bases and the V segment lost 5 bases, leaving 2 bases of the junction unmatched. The CDR3 spells CASRGTGNEQYF. The CDR3 DNA follows: TGTGCCAGCAGAGGGACAGGGAACGAGCAGTACTTC.

This clone was found a few times. The V call is TRBV6-1, the J call TRBJ2-6, with unresolved D. V lost 1 base, J lost 0 bases, and 4 bases lay in between. This CDR3 is 15 amino acids long. The germline CDR1 and CDR2 sequences are MNHNS and SASEGT. This chain's CDR3 is CASSEDSSGANVLTF. CDR3 DNA: TGTGCCAGCAGTGAAGACAGCTCTGGGGCCAACGTCCTGACTTTC.